This is a list of T cell receptor beta chains from one sample in a study of cytomegalovirus exposure and HLA in healthy donors. The method was immunoSEQ multiplex PCR; TCRdb's version includes in-frame clones alone and lacks a portion of them. This sample's table reports approximately 190,000 clones. Sequenced: PBMCs. The receptor source for this set is a boy aged 5-17 years in good health and CMV-seronegative. CDR3s include the opening cysteine and the closing phenylalanine or tryptophan.

j_gene	v_gene	CDR3aa
TRBJ2-1	TRBV2	CASTRGWGGSNEQFF
TRBJ1-1	TRBV18	CASSPPGGLGTEAFF
TRBJ2-2	TRBV5-1	CASSQPGGTTGELFF
TRBJ1-4	TRBV7-8	CASSPEQLLNEKLFF
TRBJ2-3	TRBV2	CASSKPGLAGGRADTQYF
TRBJ1-1	TRBV2	CASSPGQGWPMNTEAFF
TRBJ2-2	TRBV2	CASKTGGPRTGELFF
TRBJ2-3	TRBV7-2	CASSFEIAGGPRTDTQYF
TRBJ2-7	TRBV27	CASATTSGYEQYF
TRBJ2-7	TRBV6-5	CASTRPGSYEQYF
TRBJ1-2	TRBV4-1	CASSQDLDRGWNDYTF
TRBJ2-5	TRBV6-5	CASSYSGTDQETQYF
TRBJ1-1	TRBV2	CAPPPRGRSRNTEAFF
TRBJ2-7	TRBV7-9	CASSFLVRTSGGPYEQYF
TRBJ2-3	TRBV25-1	CASSFTDTQYF
TRBJ1-1	TRBV7-2	CASSDSLGEAFF
TRBJ1-4	TRBV5-6	CASSLWDRNATNEKLFF
TRBJ2-5	TRBV20-1	CSARLGETQYF
TRBJ2-3	TRBV7-3	CASRPTGADTQYF
TRBJ1-3	TRBV4-1	CASSQPGGTRGNTIYF
TRBJ2-1	TRBV7-8	CASSWTVYNEQFF
TRBJ2-5	TRBV6-1	CASSEPGLAGWQETQYF
TRBJ1-2	TRBV27	CASRREGQIDFNYGYTF
TRBJ1-1	TRBV4-1	CASSQDGAVNTEAFF
TRBJ1-1	TRBV5-1	CASSLKAGGVNTEAFF
TRBJ2-5	TRBV7-8	CASSFTGPGETQYF
TRBJ1-2	TRBV30	CAWSVAGLNYGYTF
TRBJ2-5	TRBV29-1	CSVVGPSGGETQYF
TRBJ1-5	TRBV5-8	CASSLRRNSNQPQHF
TRBJ1-1	TRBV19	CASSPGRGRAFF
TRBJ2-2	TRBV5-4	CASRRTGDYYTGELFF
TRBJ1-2	TRBV27	CASSLYRSTDYTF
TRBJ1-2	TRBV19	CASSIGGGGSPSARYGYTF
TRBJ1-1	TRBV13	CASSAYNRGLNTEAFF
TRBJ1-1	TRBV7-8	CASSQWGTGVSDEAFF
TRBJ2-3	TRBV5-1	CASSFGGVRGRDTQYF
TRBJ2-7	TRBV6-5	CASSYGTGPYEQYF